The 12 T cell receptor beta chains in this list originate from one sample, sequenced in a study of human T cells and chemical hapten exposure. TCRdb processed the RACE reads anew with MiXCR; each CDR3 protein has one entry. The sample carries approximately 49,000 distinct CDR3 sequences, less than 10% recorded once. Time point here: patch test 1, 2 weeks after DPC sensitization. The treatment here: therapeutic diphenylcyclopropenone sensitization with weekly scalp DPC. The sample was whole blood, taken in connection with sensitization to the hapten diphenylcyclopropenone (DPC). The receptor set was obtained from a woman aged 45-65 years with alopecia areata. Some clones in this sample may be carry-over from other donors' samples.

This clonotype was found many times. The chain combines TRBV29-1 with TRBJ1-1; no clear D gene. Germline V lookup: CDR1 SQVTM, CDR2 ANQGSEA. The CDR3 runs to 11 residues. V lost 7 bases, J lost 3 bases, and 9 bases lay in between. CDR3 sequence: CSAQAYTEAFF. For the CDR3, the DNA is TGCAGCGCCCAGGCCTACACTGAAGCTTTCTTT.

This clonotype was seen many times. The gene calls are TRBV20-1 and TRBJ2-3; 9 nucleotides agree with TRBD1. Germline V gene data show CDR1 as DFQATT and CDR2 as SNEGSKA (reference sequence). The CDR3 runs to 15 residues. V shed 1 base and J 4 bases; nucleotides not matched to a gene: 6. As DNA, the CDR3 is TGCAGTGCTAGAGGGGACAGGGTAGGGGCAGATACGCAGTATTTT. It specifies CSARGDRVGADTQYF.

This clonotype was counted many times. The rearrangement uses TRBV5-1 and TRBJ2-2; D possibly corresponds to TRBD1 (6 bases). The V gene lost 6 bases and the J gene lost 4 bases, with 13 bases spanning the gap. The germline CDR1 and CDR2 sequences are SGHRS and YFSETQ. The CDR3 is 14 residues long. The CDR3 region has the DNA TGCGCCAGCAATCAGGGGCTTTTCACCGGGGAGCTGTTTTTT. It specifies CASNQGLFTGELFF.

This clonotype was seen many times. This sequence joins TRBV4-1 and TRBJ2-7; TRBD1 agrees at 8 bases. The V and J ends lost 0 bases and 7 bases, in that order; junction bases with no gene match: 8. This CDR3 region has 15 residues. Germline values: CDR1 MGHRA, CDR2 YSYEKL. The CDR3 sequence: CASSQESRGPWEQYF. The CDR3 DNA sequence: TGCGCCAGCAGCCAAGAATCCAGGGGGCCGTGGGAGCAGTACTTC.

The table lists this clonotype with many counts. This rearrangement joins TRBV12-3 or TRBV12-4 to TRBJ2-4; 9 positions match TRBD2. After removal of 6 bases from V and 8 bases from J, the junction contained 11 bases not matched to a gene. This CDR3 is built from 15 residues. The CDR3 spells CASSSSGRRGDIQYF. CDR3 sequence (DNA): TGTGCCAGCAGCTCAAGCGGGAGGAGGGGTGACATTCAGTACTTC.

In this sample, this clonotype turned up many times. The J gene is TRBJ2-3, the V gene TRBV11-2, with D unclear. Germline V lookup: CDR1 SGHAT, CDR2 FQNNGV. With 3 bases removed from V and 4 bases from J, the gap between germline ends came to 17 bases. The CDR3 consists of 16 residues. CDR3: CASSFGPRGESDTQYF. The CDR3 nucleotides read TGTGCCAGCAGCTTCGGACCACGCGGTGAATCAGATACGCAGTATTTT. Based on the CDR3 plus reference TRBV11-2 and TRBJ2-3, the full variable domain is EAGVAQSPRYKIIEKRQSVAFWCNPISGHATLYWYQQILGQGPKLLIQFQNNGVVDDSQLPKDRFSAERLKGVDSTLKIQPAKLEDSAVYLCASSFGPRGESDTQYFGPGTRLTVL.

This clonotype was found many times. The chain links TRBV18 to TRBJ1-1; D not certain. CDR3 length: 14 amino acids. Germline V gene data show CDR1 as KGHSH and CDR2 as LQKENI. V lost 1 base to trimming and J lost 1 base, with 7 bases between them. The CDR3: CASSPLPGNTEAFF. The CDR3 coding sequence is TGTGCCAGCTCACCACTTCCGGGGAACACTGAAGCTTTCTTT.

This clonotype occurred a few times. J is TRBJ2-7 and V is TRBV6-6, with D possibly TRBD2 on 5 matching bases. The ends were cut back, 6 bases at V and 0 bases at J, with 9 bases in the middle. The germline V gene encodes CDR1 MNHNY and CDR2 SVGAGI (reference sequence). The CDR3 runs 13 residues. The CDR3 DNA reads TGTGCCAGCAGATTCACTAGCTCCTACGAGCAGTACTTC. It is translated as CASRFTSSYEQYF.

The V gene is TRBV29-1, the J gene TRBJ1-2; possibly TRBD1 for D (5 bases). The ends were cut back, 7 bases at V and 4 bases at J, with 16 bases in the middle. The germline gives CDR1 SQVTM, CDR2 ANQGSEA. The CDR3 contains 13 residues. CDR3 DNA: TGCAGCGCTTACGACAGAGCGATCTATGGCTACACCTTC. Protein sequence: CSAYDRAIYGYTF.

The chain is built from TRBV6-1 and TRBJ1-5, with TRBD1 matching 8 bases. Germline V gene data show CDR1 as MNHNS and CDR2 as SASEGT. The V and J ends lost 1 base and 0 bases, in that order; junction bases with no gene match: 11. The CDR3 runs to 19 residues. The CDR3 DNA is TGTGCCAGCAGTGAAGGAGCAGGGGGCGACAAATATAGCAATCAGCCCCAGCATTTT. This codes for CASSEGAGGDKYSNQPQHF.

The table lists this clonotype with many counts. The chain carries TRBV30 and TRBJ1-2, with 7 bases matching TRBD1. Germline V lookup: CDR1 GTSNPN, CDR2 SVGIG (reference sequence). V was pared by 1 base and J by 1 base, with 6 bases of the junction left unmatched. CDR3 length: 15 residues. CDR3 protein: CAWSERDRRNYGYTF. DNA of the CDR3: TGTGCCTGGAGTGAAAGGGACAGACGTAACTATGGCTACACCTTC.

This clonotype came up many times. This sequence joins TRBV7-2 and TRBJ2-3; 10 bases align to TRBD2. V was pared by 3 bases and J by 1 base, with 7 bases of the junction left unmatched. Germline assignment: CDR1 SGHTA and CDR2 FQGNSA. The CDR3 is made up of 17 amino acids. CDR3 sequence reads: CASSLDPSGSGTDTQYF. The CDR3 bases are TGTGCCAGCAGCTTGGATCCTAGCGGGAGCGGCACAGATACGCAGTATTTT.